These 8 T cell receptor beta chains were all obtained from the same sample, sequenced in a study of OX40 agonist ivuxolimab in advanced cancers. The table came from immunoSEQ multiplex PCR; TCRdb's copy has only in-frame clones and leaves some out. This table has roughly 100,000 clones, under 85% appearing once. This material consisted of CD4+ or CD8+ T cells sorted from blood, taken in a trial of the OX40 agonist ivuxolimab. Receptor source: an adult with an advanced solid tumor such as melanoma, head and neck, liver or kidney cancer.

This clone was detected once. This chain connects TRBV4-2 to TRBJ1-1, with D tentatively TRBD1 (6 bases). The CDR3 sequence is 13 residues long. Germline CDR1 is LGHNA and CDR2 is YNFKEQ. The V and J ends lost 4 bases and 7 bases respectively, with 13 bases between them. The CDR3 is CASSPLGGDEAFF. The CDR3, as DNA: TGTGCCAGCAGCCCACTAGGGGGTGATGAAGCTTTCTTT.

CDR3 protein: CASSLIGIPGTEQFF. The DNA of the CDR3 is TGCGCCAGCAGCCTCATCGGAATCCCTGGCACTGAGCAGTTCTTC. The J gene is TRBJ2-1, the V gene TRBV4-1; D unresolved. Trimming took off 4 bases at V and 9 bases at J, with 19 bases between the two ends. This CDR3 spans 15 amino acids. Germline CDR1 MGHRA, CDR2 YSYEKL.

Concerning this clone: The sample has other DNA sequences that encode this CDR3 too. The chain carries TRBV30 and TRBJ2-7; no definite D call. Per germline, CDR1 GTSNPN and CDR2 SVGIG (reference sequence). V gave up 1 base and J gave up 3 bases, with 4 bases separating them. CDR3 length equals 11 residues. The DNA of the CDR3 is TGTGCCTGGAGTGCCAGCTACGAGCAGTACTTC. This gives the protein CAWSASYEQYF.

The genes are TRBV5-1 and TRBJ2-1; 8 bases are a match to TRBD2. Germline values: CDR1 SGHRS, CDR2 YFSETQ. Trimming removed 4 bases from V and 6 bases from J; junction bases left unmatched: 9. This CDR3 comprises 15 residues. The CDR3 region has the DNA TGCGCCAGCAGCCAGACTAGCGCCCGCGGCAATGAGCAGTTCTTC. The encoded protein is CASSQTSARGNEQFF.

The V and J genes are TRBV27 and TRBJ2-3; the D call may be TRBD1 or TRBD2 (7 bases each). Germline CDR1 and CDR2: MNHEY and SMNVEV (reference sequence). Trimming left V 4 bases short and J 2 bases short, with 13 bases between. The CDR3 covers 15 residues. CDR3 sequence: CASSSGRGPTDTQYF. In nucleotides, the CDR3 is TGTGCCAGCAGTTCGGGGAGGGGGCCCACAGATACGCAGTATTTT.

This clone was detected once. This chain's CDR3 is CASSVAPSGRDTQYF. In DNA form, the CDR3 reads TGTGCCAGCAGCGTAGCTCCTAGCGGGAGAGATACGCAGTATTTT. The V gene is TRBV9, the J gene TRBJ2-3; 10 nucleotides match TRBD2. CDR1 and CDR2 from the germline V gene are SGDLS and YYNGEE. V lost 0 bases, J lost 5 bases, and 3 bases stayed unmatched. CDR3 length: 15 amino acids.

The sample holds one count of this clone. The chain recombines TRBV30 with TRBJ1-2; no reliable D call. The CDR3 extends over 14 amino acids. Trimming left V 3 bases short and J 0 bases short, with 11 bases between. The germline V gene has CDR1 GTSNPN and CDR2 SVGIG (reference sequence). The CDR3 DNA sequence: TGTGCCTGGAGCGTTACGACCCCTAACTATGGCTACACCTTC. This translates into CAWSVTTPNYGYTF.

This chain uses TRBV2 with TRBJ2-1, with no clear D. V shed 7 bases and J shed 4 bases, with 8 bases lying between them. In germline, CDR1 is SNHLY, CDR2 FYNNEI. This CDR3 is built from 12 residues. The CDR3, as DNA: TGTGCCAGCAATAGGGTTTACAATGAGCAGTTCTTC. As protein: CASNRVYNEQFF.